Below are 21 T cell receptor beta chains sequenced from a single sample in a study of T cell responses to AZD1222 COVID-19 vaccine. Sequencing used immunoSEQ multiplex PCR; TCRdb keeps in-frame clones, though not all of them. The sample has about 89,000 clones, approximately 89% seen once. Sequenced here: peripheral blood, sampled 28 days after the second AZD1222 dose. The receptors here all came from an adult who received the AZD1222 COVID-19 vaccine.

The rearrangement joins TRBV4-3 to TRBJ2-7; the match to TRBD1 covers 8 bases. Germline V gives CDR1 LGHNA, CDR2 YSLEER. This CDR3 comprises 17 residues. Trimming at V came to 1 base and at J to 0 bases, leaving 8 bases not matched to a gene. CDR3 protein: CASSQGRQGILSYEQYF. The CDR3 DNA reads as TGCGCCAGCAGCCAAGGGCGACAGGGGATCCTCTCCTACGAGCAGTACTTC.

The V and J genes are TRBV7-3 and TRBJ1-1; 10 bases match TRBD1. CDR3 size: 14 residues. The germline V gene has CDR1 SGHTA and CDR2 FQGTGA. V lost 4 bases, J lost 4 bases, and 3 bases stayed unmatched. CDR3: CASSWDRGSTEAFF. The CDR3 coding sequence is TGTGCCAGCAGCTGGGACAGGGGAAGCACTGAAGCTTTCTTT.

The chain joins TRBV3-1 (or the pseudogene TRBV3-2) to TRBJ1-4; perhaps TRBD1 as D (5 bases). The V gene's germline CDR1 is LGHDT and CDR2 YNNKEL (reference sequence). Trimming pared 0 bases from V and 0 bases from J, leaving 8 bases between. The CDR3 is 16 residues long. This chain's CDR3 is CASSQDGGATNEKLFF. CDR3 nucleotides: TGTGCCAGCAGCCAAGATGGGGGGGCAACTAATGAAAAACTGTTTTTT.

This clone was observed once. The gene calls are TRBV28 and TRBJ1-5; maybe TRBD1 (6 bases). Trimming stripped 5 bases from V and 7 bases from J, with 15 bases between. This CDR3 comprises 14 residues. The germline CDR1 and CDR2 sequences are MDHEN and SYDVKM. CDR3 amino acids: CASSTRDKGQPQHF. The CDR3 nucleotides read TGTGCCAGCAGTACTCGGGACAAAGGGCAGCCCCAGCATTTT.

A note on this clone: The junction shows a germline mismatch at one end, possibly a read error. V is TRBV6-2 or TRBV6-3 and J is TRBJ1-6; TRBD1 is a possible D gene (5 bases). Germline V gene sequence: CDR1 MNHEY, CDR2 SVGEGT. The CDR3 spans 11 residues. CDR3 residues: CASSYGRGQYF. The CDR3 DNA reads TGTGCCAGCAGTTACGGTCGTGGACAATATTTT.

This clone was seen only a few times. The rearrangement links TRBV15 to TRBJ1-2; no clear D gene. V dropped 1 base and J dropped 5 bases, with 11 bases sitting between them. Germline V gene sequence: CDR1 LNHNV, CDR2 YYDKDF (reference sequence). This CDR3 has 14 residues. The CDR3 sequence is CATSRASSGYGYTF. The CDR3 bases are TGTGCCACCAGCAGAGCATCTTCTGGGTATGGCTACACCTTC.

The CDR3 DNA sequence: TGTGCCTGGAACCGGGACCGAGGCTACTACGAGCAGTACTTC. It codes for CAWNRDRGYYEQYF. The chain uses TRBV21-1 and TRBJ2-7. TRBV21-1 is recorded as a pseudogene. The CDR3 consists of 14 residues.

The chain couples TRBV29-1 to TRBJ2-1; the D gene is possibly TRBD1 (6 bases). The CDR3 consists of 14 residues. V was pared by 1 base and J by 8 bases, with 15 bases between. The germline CDR1 and CDR2 sequences are SQVTM and ANQGSEA. The CDR3 sequence: CSVEGYRDFDEQFF. In DNA form, the CDR3 reads TGCAGCGTTGAAGGATACAGGGATTTCGATGAGCAGTTCTTC.

V gene TRBV7-8 combines with J gene TRBJ1-1; D might be TRBD1 (6 bases). The CDR3 is made up of 16 amino acids. V lost 4 bases, J lost 1 base, and 16 bases lay in between. Looked up from germline, CDR1 is SGHVS and CDR2 is FQNEAQ. CDR3 nucleotides: TGTGCCAGCAGCTCAGGTGACAGGAGGGGGAACACTGAAGCTTTCTTT. Its translation: CASSSGDRRGNTEAFF.

The chain couples TRBV13 to TRBJ1-2; unclear D gene. Trimming pared 1 base from V and 8 bases from J, leaving 5 bases between. Germline CDR1 is PRHDT and CDR2 is FYEKMQ (reference sequence). This CDR3 is 11 amino acids long. CDR3 amino acids: CASSLEGGYTF. The CDR3 DNA reads TGTGCCAGCAGCTTAGAGGGAGGCTACACCTTC.

The rearrangement links TRBV5-1 to TRBJ2-2; no reliable D call. The length of the CDR3 is 16 residues. The germline V gene encodes CDR1 SGHRS and CDR2 YFSETQ. With 0 bases removed from V and 2 bases from J, the gap between germline ends came to 11 bases. The CDR3 DNA reads as TGCGCCAGCAGCTTGGTTCCAGGCTTTAACACCGGGGAGCTGTTTTTT. Its protein is CASSLVPGFNTGELFF.

The chain is built from TRBV6-5 and TRBJ1-1; D uncertain. The CDR3 is made up of 14 amino acids. The germline V gene encodes CDR1 MNHEY and CDR2 SVGAGI. The V and J ends lost 0 bases and 4 bases respectively, with 9 bases between them. The CDR3 DNA reads as TGTGCCAGCAGTTACTCTAGGGAGTTCACTGAAGCTTTCTTT. Its translation is CASSYSREFTEAFF.

The rearrangement links TRBV7-9 to TRBJ1-3; D may be TRBD1 (5 bases). The V and J ends lost 1 base and 4 bases respectively, with 8 bases between them. Germline V gives CDR1 SEHNR, CDR2 FQNEAQ (reference sequence). The CDR3 loop spans 14 amino acids. The CDR3 nucleotides read TGTGCCAGCAGCTTAGGGACAACCGGAAACACCATATATTTT. Protein sequence: CASSLGTTGNTIYF.

In the case of this clone: The junction shows a germline mismatch at one end, possibly a read error. This chain uses TRBV19 with TRBJ2-3; 8 bases agree with TRBD2. Germline V gene sequence: CDR1 LNHDA, CDR2 SQIVND (reference sequence). The CDR3 has 12 residues. This CDR3 is CASRIAGDTQYF. DNA for the CDR3: TGTGCCAGTAGGATAGCGGGGGATACGCAGTATTTT.

V gene TRBV19 combines with J gene TRBJ2-7; the match to TRBD1 covers 9 bases. V lost 3 bases and J lost 4; bases outside the gene matches: 1. The CDR3 has 13 residues. The germline CDR1 and CDR2 sequences are LNHDA and SQIVND (reference sequence). This CDR3 reads CASSIGQGYEQYF. The DNA of the CDR3 is TGTGCCAGTAGTATTGGACAGGGGTACGAGCAGTACTTC. The full variable domain, completed using reference TRBV19 and TRBJ2-7, is DGGITQSPKYLFRKEGQNVTLSCEQNLNHDAMYWYRQDPGQGLRLIYYSQIVNDFQKGDIAEGYSVSREKKESFPLTVTSAQKNPTAFYLCASSIGQGYEQYFGPGTRLTVT.

The rearrangement joins TRBV7-2 to TRBJ1-2; D is undetermined. V lost 1 base to trimming and J lost 6 bases, with 12 bases between them. The CDR3 is made up of 14 amino acids. CDR1 SGHTA and CDR2 FQGNSA come from the germline V gene. Here the CDR3 reads CASSLVREGDGYTF. CDR3 nucleotide sequence: TGTGCCAGCAGCTTAGTAAGGGAGGGCGATGGCTACACCTTC. Based on the CDR3 plus reference TRBV7-2 and TRBJ1-2, the full variable domain is GAGVSQSPSNKVTEKGKDVELRCDPISGHTALYWYRQSLGQGLEFLIYFQGNSAPDKSGLPSDRFSAERTGGSVSTLTIQRTQQEDSAVYLCASSLVREGDGYTFGSGTRLTVV.

The J gene is TRBJ2-7, the V gene TRBV27, with unresolved D. The V and J ends lost 3 bases and 2 bases respectively, with 8 bases between them. Germline assignment: CDR1 MNHEY and CDR2 SMNVEV (reference sequence). This CDR3 has 13 residues. The CDR3 protein is CASSLTRTYEQYF. CDR3 DNA sequence: TGTGCCAGCAGTTTGACTCGCACCTACGAGCAGTACTTC.

This rearrangement joins TRBV10-1 to TRBJ2-3, with D possibly matching TRBD2 (5 bases). Germline V CDR1 and CDR2: WNHNN, SYGVQD (reference sequence). The CDR3 totals 15 residues. V was cut by 0 bases and J by 2 bases, with 9 bases left in between. CDR3 DNA sequence: TGCGCCAGCAGTGAGTCGTCGGGGTACACAGATACGCAGTATTTT. This encodes CASSESSGYTDTQYF.

The chain uses TRBV14 and TRBJ2-7, with D perhaps matching TRBD1 or TRBD2 (5 bases each). This CDR3 has 16 amino acids. CDR1 is SGHDN, CDR2 FVKESK, per germline. V was cut by 1 base and J by 2 bases, with 15 bases left in between. CDR3 nucleotides: TGTGCCAGCAGCCAAGGTGGGTTCCAGGGAGCCTACGAGCAGTACTTC. Translation: CASSQGGFQGAYEQYF.

The V call is TRBV5-8, the J call TRBJ1-1; D uncertain. The CDR3 consists of 13 residues. V lost 4 bases and J lost 1, with 8 bases in between. Germline V lookup: CDR1 SGHTS, CDR2 YDEGEE. Here the CDR3 reads CASSRGPNTEAFF. CDR3 DNA sequence: TGTGCCAGCAGCCGTGGACCGAACACTGAAGCTTTCTTT.

The V gene is TRBV25-1, the J gene TRBJ2-1; 8 bases are a match to TRBD2. V lost 3 bases and J lost 4; bases outside the gene matches: 14. The CDR3 is 18 amino acids. From germline, CDR1 is MGHDK and CDR2 SYGVNS. CDR3: CASSDINYNSGEYNEQFF. Written as DNA, the CDR3 is TGTGCCAGCAGTGACATAAACTACAATAGCGGGGAGTACAATGAGCAGTTCTTC.